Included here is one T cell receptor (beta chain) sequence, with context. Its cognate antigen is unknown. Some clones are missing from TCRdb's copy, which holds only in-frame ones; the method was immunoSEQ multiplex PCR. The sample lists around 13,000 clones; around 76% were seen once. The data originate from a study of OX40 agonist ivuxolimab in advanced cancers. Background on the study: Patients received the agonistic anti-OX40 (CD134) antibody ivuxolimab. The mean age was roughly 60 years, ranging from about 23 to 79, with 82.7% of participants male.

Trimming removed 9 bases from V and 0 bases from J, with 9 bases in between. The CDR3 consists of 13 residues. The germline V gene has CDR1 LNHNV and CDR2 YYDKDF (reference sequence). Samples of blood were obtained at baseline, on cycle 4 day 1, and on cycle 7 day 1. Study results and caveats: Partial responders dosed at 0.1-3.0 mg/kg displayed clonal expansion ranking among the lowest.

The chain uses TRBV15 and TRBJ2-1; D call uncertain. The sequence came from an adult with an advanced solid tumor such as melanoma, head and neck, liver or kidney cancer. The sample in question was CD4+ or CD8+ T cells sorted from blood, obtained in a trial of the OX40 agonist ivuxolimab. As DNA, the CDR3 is TGTGCCACGAGCGCGAGCTCCTACAATGAGCAGTTCTTC. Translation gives CATSASSYNEQFF.